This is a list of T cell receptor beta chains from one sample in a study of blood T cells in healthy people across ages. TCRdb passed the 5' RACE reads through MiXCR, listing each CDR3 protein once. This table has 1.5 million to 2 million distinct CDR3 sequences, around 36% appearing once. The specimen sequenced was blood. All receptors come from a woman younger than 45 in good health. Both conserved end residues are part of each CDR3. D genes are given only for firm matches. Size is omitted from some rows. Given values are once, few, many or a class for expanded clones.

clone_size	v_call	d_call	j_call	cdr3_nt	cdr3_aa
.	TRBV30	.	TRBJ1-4	TGTGCCTCAGAAGGACAGTCTCAGGAAAAACTGTTTTTT	CASEGQSQEKLFF
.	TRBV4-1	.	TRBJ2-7	TGCGCCAACAGCGTGACTAGTTCCCGCGAGCAGTACTTC	CANSVTSSREQYF
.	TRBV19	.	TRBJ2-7	TGTGCCAGTAGTACCTTCGCCAGCTCCTACGAGCAGTACTTC	CASSTFASSYEQYF
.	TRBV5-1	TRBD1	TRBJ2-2	TGCGCCAGCAGCTTGGGGGACAGGGGGCAGGCCGGGGAGCTGTTTTTT	CASSLGDRGQAGELFF
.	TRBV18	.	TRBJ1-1	TGCGCCAGCAGCCCTGGCAGAATGAACACTGAAGCTTTCTTT	CASSPGRMNTEAFF
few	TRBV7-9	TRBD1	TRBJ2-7	TGTGCCAGCAGCAAATCCGGGACAGGGGGATACGAGCAGTACTTC	CASSKSGTGGYEQYF
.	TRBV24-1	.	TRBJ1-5	TGTGCCACCAGTGAATCGACAGGAAACAATCAGCCCCAGCATTTT	CATSESTGNNQPQHF
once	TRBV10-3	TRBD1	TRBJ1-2	TGTGCCATCGGCGGGGACAGGAAAACTAACTATGGCAACACCTTC	CAIGGDRKTNYGNTF
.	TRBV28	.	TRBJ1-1	TGTGCCAGCAGTCCAAGGGCCAAAACTACTGAAGCTTTCTTT	CASSPRAKTTEAFF
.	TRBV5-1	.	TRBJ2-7	TGCGCCAGCAGCTATGGGCAGGGGGGATTAGAGCAGTACTTC	CASSYGQGGLEQYF
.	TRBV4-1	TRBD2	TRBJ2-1	TGCGCCAGCAGCCAAGAAGGGAGACTAGCGGACATCCTCAATCGGGAGCAGTTCTTC	CASSQEGRLADILNREQFF